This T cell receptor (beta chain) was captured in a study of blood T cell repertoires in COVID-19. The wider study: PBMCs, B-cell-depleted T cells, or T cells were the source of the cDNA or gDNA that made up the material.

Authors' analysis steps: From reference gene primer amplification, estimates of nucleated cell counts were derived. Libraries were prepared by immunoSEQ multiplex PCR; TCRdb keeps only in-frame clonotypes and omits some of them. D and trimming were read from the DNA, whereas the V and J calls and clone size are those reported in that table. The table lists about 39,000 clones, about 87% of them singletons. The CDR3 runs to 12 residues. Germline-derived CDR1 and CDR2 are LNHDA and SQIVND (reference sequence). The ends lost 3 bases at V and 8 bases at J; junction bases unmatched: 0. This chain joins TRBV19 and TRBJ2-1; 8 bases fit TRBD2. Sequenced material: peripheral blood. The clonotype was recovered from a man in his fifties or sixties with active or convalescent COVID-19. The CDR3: CASSIGGDEQFF. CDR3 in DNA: TGTGCCAGTAGTATCGGGGGGGATGAGCAGTTCTTC.